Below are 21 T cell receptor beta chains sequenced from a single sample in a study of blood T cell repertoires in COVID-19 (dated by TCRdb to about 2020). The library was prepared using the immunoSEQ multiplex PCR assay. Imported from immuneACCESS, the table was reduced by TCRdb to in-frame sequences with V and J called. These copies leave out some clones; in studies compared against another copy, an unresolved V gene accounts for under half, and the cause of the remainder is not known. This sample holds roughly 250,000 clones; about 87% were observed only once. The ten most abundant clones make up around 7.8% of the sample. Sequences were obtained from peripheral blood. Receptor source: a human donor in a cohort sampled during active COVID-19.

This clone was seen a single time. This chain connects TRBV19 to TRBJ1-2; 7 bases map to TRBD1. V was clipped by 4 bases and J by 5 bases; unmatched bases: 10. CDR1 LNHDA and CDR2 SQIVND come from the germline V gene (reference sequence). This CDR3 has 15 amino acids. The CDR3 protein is CASSKGDSVTYGYTF. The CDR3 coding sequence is TGTGCCAGTAGTAAGGGGGACAGCGTAACTTATGGCTACACCTTC.

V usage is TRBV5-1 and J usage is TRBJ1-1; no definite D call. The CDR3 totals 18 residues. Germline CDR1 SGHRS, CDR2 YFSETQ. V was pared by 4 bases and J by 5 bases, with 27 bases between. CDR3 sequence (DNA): TGCGCCAGCAGCGCGCTTCCTCGGACCGCGCGAGGGAGAACTGAAGCTTTCTTT. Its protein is CASSALPRTARGRTEAFF.

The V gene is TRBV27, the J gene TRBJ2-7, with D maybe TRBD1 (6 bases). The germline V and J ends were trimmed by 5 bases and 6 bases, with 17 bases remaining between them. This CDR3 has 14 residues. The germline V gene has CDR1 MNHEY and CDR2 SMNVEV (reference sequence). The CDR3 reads CASSQQGGVGEQYF. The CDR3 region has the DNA TGTGCCAGCAGTCAACAGGGTGGGGTCGGCGAGCAGTACTTC.

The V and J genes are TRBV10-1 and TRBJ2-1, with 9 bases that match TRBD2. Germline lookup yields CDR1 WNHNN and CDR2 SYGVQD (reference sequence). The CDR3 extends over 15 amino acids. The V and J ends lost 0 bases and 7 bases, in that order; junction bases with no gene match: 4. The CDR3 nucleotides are TGCGCCAGCAGTGAGTCGGGCGGGGGGGCAAATGAGCAGTTCTTC. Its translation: CASSESGGGANEQFF.

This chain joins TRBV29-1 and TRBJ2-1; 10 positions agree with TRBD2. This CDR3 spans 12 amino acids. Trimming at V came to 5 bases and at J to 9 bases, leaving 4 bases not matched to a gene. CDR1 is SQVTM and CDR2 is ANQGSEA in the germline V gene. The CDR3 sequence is CSVSGRASEQFF. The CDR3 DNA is TGCAGCGTTAGCGGGAGGGCAAGTGAGCAGTTCTTC.

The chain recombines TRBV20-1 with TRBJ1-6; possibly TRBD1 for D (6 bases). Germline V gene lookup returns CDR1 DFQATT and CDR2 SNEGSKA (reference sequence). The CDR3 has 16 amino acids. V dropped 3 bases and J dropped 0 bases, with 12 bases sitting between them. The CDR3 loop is CSASRATGSYNSPLHF. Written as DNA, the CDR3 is TGCAGTGCTAGTAGAGCGACAGGCTCCTATAATTCACCCCTCCACTTT.

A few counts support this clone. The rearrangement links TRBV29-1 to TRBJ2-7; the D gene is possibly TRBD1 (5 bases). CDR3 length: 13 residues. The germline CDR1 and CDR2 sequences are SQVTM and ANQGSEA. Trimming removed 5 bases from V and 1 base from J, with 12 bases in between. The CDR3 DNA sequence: TGCAGCGTTCCAGGGATGTCGTCCTACGAGCAGTACTTC. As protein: CSVPGMSSYEQYF.

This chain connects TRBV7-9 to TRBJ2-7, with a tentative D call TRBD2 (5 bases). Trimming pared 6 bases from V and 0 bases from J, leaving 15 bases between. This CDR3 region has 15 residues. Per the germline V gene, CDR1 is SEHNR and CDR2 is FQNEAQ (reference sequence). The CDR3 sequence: CASSMRELSSYEQYF. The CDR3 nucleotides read TGTGCCAGCAGTATGAGGGAACTCAGCTCCTACGAGCAGTACTTC.

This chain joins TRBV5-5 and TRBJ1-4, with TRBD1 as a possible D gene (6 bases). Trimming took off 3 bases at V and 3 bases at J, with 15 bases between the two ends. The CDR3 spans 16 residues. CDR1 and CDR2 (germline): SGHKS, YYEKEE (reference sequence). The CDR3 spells CASSWTVGRANEKLFF. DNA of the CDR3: TGTGCCAGCAGCTGGACAGTAGGGAGGGCTAATGAAAAACTGTTTTTT.

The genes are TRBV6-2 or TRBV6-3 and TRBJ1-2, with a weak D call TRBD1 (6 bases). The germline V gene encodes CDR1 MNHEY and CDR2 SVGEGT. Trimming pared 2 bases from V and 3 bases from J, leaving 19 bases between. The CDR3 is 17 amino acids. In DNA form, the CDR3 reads TGTGCCAGCAGTTACATTACGGGGGGCGCCTTGGACTATGGCTACACCTTC. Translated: CASSYITGGALDYGYTF.

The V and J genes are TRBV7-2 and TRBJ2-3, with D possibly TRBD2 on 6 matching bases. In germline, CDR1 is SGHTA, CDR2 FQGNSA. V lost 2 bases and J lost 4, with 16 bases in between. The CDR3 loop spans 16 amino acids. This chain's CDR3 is CASSLPLLGRPDTQYF. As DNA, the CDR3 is TGTGCCAGCAGCTTACCTCTTCTAGGGAGGCCAGATACGCAGTATTTT.

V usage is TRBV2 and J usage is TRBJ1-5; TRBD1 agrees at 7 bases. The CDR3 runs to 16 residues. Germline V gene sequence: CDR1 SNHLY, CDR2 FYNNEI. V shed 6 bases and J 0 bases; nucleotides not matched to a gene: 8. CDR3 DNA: TGTGCCAGCAGACGTACAGGGGTTAATAGCAATCAGCCCCAGCATTTT. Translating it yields CASRRTGVNSNQPQHF.

The CDR3 DNA sequence: TGTGCCAGTAGTGACCGACTAGCGGCGAACACCGGGGAGCTGTTTTTT. This translates into CASSDRLAANTGELFF. The V and J genes are TRBV19 and TRBJ2-2; 9 bases map to TRBD2. Germline V lookup: CDR1 LNHDA, CDR2 SQIVND (reference sequence). The CDR3 spans 16 residues. V dropped 5 bases and J dropped 0; count of bases not matched to a gene: 4. Based on the CDR3 plus reference TRBV19 and TRBJ2-2, the full variable domain is DGGITQSPKYLFRKEGQNVTLSCEQNLNHDAMYWYRQDPGQGLRLIYYSQIVNDFQKGDIAEGYSVSREKKESFPLTVTSAQKNPTAFYLCASSDRLAANTGELFFGEGSRLTVL.

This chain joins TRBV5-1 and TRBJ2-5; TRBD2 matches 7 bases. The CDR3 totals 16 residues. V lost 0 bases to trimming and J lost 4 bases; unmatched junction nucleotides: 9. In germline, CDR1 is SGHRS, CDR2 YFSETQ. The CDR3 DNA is TGCGCCAGCAGCTTGGTGGAGGGAGGGCCCCCAGAGACCCAGTACTTC. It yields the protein CASSLVEGGPPETQYF.

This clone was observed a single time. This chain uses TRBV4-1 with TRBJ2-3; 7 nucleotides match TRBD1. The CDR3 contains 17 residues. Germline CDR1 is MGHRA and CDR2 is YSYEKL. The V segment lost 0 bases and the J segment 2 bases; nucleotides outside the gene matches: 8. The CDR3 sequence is CASSQDMAGGFTDTQYF. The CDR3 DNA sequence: TGCGCCAGCAGCCAAGACATGGCAGGGGGTTTCACAGATACGCAGTATTTT.

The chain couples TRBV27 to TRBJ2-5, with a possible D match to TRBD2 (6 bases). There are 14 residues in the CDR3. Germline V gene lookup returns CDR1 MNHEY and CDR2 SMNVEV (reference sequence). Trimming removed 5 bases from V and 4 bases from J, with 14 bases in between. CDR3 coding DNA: TGTGCCAGCAGTCCCTGGGGAGCGGGAGAGACCCAGTACTTC. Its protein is CASSPWGAGETQYF.

The CDR3 region has the DNA TGTGCCAGCAGCTTGAGGGATTCTAGCACAGATACGCAGTATTTT. This encodes CASSLRDSSTDTQYF. V usage is TRBV7-6 and J usage is TRBJ2-3; TRBD2 might be the D (5 bases). The length of the CDR3 is 15 residues. Germline CDR1 and CDR2: SGHVS and FNYEAQ. The V gene lost 3 bases and the J gene lost 0 bases, with 10 bases spanning the gap.

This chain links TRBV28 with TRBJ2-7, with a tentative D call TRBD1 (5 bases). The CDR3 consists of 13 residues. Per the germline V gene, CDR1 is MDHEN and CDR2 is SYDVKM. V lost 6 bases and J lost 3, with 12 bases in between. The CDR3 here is CASRMTTVYEQYF. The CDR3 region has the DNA TGTGCCAGCAGGATGACGACAGTCTACGAGCAGTACTTC. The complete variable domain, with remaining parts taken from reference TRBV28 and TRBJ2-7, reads DVKVTQSSRYLVKRTGEKVFLECVQDMDHENMFWYRQDPGLGLRLIYFSYDVKMKEKGDIPEGYSVSREKKERFSLILESASTNQTSMYLCASRMTTVYEQYFGPGTRLTVT.

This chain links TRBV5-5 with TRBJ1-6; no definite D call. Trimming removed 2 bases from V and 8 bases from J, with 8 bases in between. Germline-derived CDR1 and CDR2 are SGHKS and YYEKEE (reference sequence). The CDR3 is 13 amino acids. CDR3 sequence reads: CASSFRVDSPLHF. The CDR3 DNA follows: TGTGCCAGCAGCTTTCGCGTCGATTCACCCCTCCACTTT.

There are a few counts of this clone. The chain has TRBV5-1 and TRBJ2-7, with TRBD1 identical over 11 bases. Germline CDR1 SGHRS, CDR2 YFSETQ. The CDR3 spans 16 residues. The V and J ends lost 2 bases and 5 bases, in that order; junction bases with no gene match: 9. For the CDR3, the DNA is TGCGCCAGCAGCTTCCTCGGGACAGGGGGAGGAAACGAGCAGTACTTC. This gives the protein CASSFLGTGGGNEQYF.

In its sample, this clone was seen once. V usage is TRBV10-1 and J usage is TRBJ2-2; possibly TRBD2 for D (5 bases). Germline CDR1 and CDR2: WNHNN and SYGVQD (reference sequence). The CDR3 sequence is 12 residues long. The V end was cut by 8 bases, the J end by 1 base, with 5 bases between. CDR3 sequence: CASGRNTGELFF. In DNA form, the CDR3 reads TGCGCCAGCGGGAGGAACACCGGGGAGCTGTTTTTT.